This passage covers 32 T cell receptor beta chains from one sample sequenced in a study of blood T cell repertoires in COVID-19. Sequenced by immunoSEQ multiplex PCR; TCRdb stores in-frame clones only, minus some. Among 360,000 or so clones, roughly 90% were seen once, and the ten largest hold 1%. The sample taken for sequencing was PBMCs or T cells enriched from blood (not recorded which). The receptors derive from a woman younger than 45 who had been exposed to COVID-19.

The J gene is TRBJ1-1, the V gene TRBV7-9; no clear D gene. CDR1 and CDR2 from the germline V gene are SEHNR and FQNEAQ (reference sequence). Trimming stripped 8 bases from V and 7 bases from J, with 8 bases between. The CDR3 contains 10 residues. The CDR3 loop reads CASFGGEAFF. The CDR3 DNA follows: TGTGCCAGCTTTGGCGGTGAAGCTTTCTTT.

The V gene is TRBV7-3, the J gene TRBJ2-5, with 8 nucleotides matching TRBD1. The CDR3 runs 13 residues. The ends lost 4 bases at V and 4 bases at J; junction bases unmatched: 2. Germline V gene lookup returns CDR1 SGHTA and CDR2 FQGTGA. CDR3 DNA sequence: TGTGCCAGCAGCTCGACAGGGGTAGAGACCCAGTACTTC. It codes for CASSSTGVETQYF.

The rearrangement links TRBV7-8 to TRBJ2-7, with 7 nucleotides matching TRBD2. Germline CDR1 and CDR2: SGHVS and FQNEAQ. J was trimmed by 5 bases and V by 3 bases; bases with no gene match: 7. There are 14 residues in the CDR3. The DNA of the CDR3 is TGTGCCAGCAGCTTCTCTAGCGGAGGGGACGAGCAGTACTTC. Its translation: CASSFSSGGDEQYF.

The chain carries TRBV24-1 and TRBJ2-5; D may be TRBD1 (6 bases). The V end lost 2 bases, the J end lost 1 base, and 13 bases lay between the germline ends. The germline V gene has CDR1 KGHDR and CDR2 SFDVKD. The CDR3 spans 16 residues. In nucleotides, the CDR3 is TGTGCCACCAGTGATTCTCGACAGGCGACCCAAGAGACCCAGTACTTC. Translated, it gives CATSDSRQATQETQYF.

The genes are TRBV5-1 and TRBJ2-2, with TRBD2 as a possible D gene (5 bases). The CDR3 contains 14 residues. Between the trimmed V and J ends, which lost 1 base and 3 bases, there was a span of 7 bases. Germline V gene lookup returns CDR1 SGHRS and CDR2 YFSETQ. The CDR3 nucleotides are TGCGCCAGCAGCTTGCGGGGTGACACCGGGGAGCTGTTTTTT. Protein product: CASSLRGDTGELFF.

This chain uses TRBV30 with TRBJ2-1; D may be TRBD1 (6 bases). CDR1 is GTSNPN, CDR2 SVGIG, per germline (reference sequence). V lost 0 bases and J lost 3, with 9 bases in between. The CDR3 extends over 14 amino acids. This CDR3 reads CAWSVGQSYNEQFF. CDR3 coding DNA: TGTGCCTGGAGTGTAGGACAGAGCTACAATGAGCAGTTCTTC.

Only a few counts were recorded for this clone. The V gene is TRBV4-1, the J gene TRBJ2-1; TRBD2 aligns across 14 bases. CDR3 length: 19 residues. Germline V gives CDR1 MGHRA, CDR2 YSYEKL. The V segment lost 0 bases and the J segment 8 bases; nucleotides outside the gene matches: 12. The CDR3 nucleotides read TGCGCCAGCAGCCAAGAAAGGACCCCGACTAGCGGGAGGGGAGATGAGCAGTTCTTC. Protein product: CASSQERTPTSGRGDEQFF.

The chain carries TRBV5-1 and TRBJ1-6, with a possible D match to TRBD1 (6 bases). CDR1 is SGHRS and CDR2 is YFSETQ in the germline V gene. The germline V and J ends were trimmed by 5 bases and 7 bases, with 19 bases remaining between them. The CDR3 spans 16 residues. CDR3 nucleotides: TGCGCCAGCAGGCTTTCAGGGGTTACCTCGAATTCACCCCTCCACTTT. Protein product: CASRLSGVTSNSPLHF.

The CDR3 loop is CASSPIAGEGYNEQFF. Written as DNA, the CDR3 is TGTGCCAGTAGTCCTATAGCGGGAGAAGGGTACAATGAGCAGTTCTTC. The chain joins TRBV19 to TRBJ2-1; the match to TRBD2 covers 9 bases. CDR3 length: 16 amino acids. Germline V gene data show CDR1 as LNHDA and CDR2 as SQIVND (reference sequence). Trimming removed 5 bases from V and 4 bases from J; junction bases left unmatched: 9.

The chain couples TRBV28 to TRBJ2-5; 12 nucleotides match TRBD2. The CDR3 loop spans 16 amino acids. In germline, CDR1 is MDHEN, CDR2 SYDVKM. The V segment lost 4 bases and the J segment 2 bases; nucleotides outside the gene matches: 5. The CDR3 sequence is CASSSQLAGGQETQYF. DNA of the CDR3: TGTGCCAGCAGTTCCCAGCTAGCGGGAGGGCAAGAGACCCAGTACTTC.

The V and J genes are TRBV25-1 and TRBJ1-2; 7 positions agree with TRBD1. Losses at the gene ends were 6 bases for V and 2 bases for J; bases not matched to a gene: 9. Germline CDR1 reads MGHDK; CDR2 reads SYGVNS. This CDR3 has 15 residues. The CDR3: CASRGKADRNYGYTF. The CDR3 nucleotides are TGTGCCAGCAGGGGTAAGGCGGACAGGAACTATGGCTACACCTTC.

The genes are TRBV27 and TRBJ2-1, with D unresolved. Trimming removed 6 bases at V and 0 bases at J, with 9 bases between. Germline values: CDR1 MNHEY, CDR2 SMNVEV (reference sequence). The CDR3 has 14 amino acids. CDR3 residues: CASSLRPSYNEQFF. CDR3 DNA: TGTGCCAGCAGCCTGCGTCCCTCCTACAATGAGCAGTTCTTC.

On this clone: Other DNA variants within this sample encode the same CDR3. The chain couples TRBV2 to TRBJ2-7, with 7 positions matching TRBD2. CDR1 is SNHLY, CDR2 FYNNEI, per germline. With V trimmed by 1 base and J by 0 bases, 0 bases remained unmatched. The CDR3 loop spans 14 amino acids. This CDR3 is CASSEGGSSYEQYF. CDR3 sequence (DNA): TGTGCCAGCAGTGAAGGCGGGAGCTCCTACGAGCAGTACTTC.

This clone has just a few counts. The V call is TRBV28, the J call TRBJ1-5; 11 bases line up with TRBD1. There are 19 residues in the CDR3. J was trimmed by 0 bases and V by 6 bases; bases with no gene match: 13. CDR1 and CDR2 from the germline V gene are MDHEN and SYDVKM. The CDR3 here is CASSRDRGRKLYSNQPQHF. In nucleotides, the CDR3 is TGTGCCAGCAGCCGGGACAGGGGGAGGAAGCTTTATAGCAATCAGCCCCAGCATTTT.

The gene calls are TRBV5-1 and TRBJ2-1; TRBD2 might be the D (5 bases). CDR3 length: 14 amino acids. With 6 bases removed from V and 6 bases from J, the gap between germline ends came to 16 bases. Germline loops: CDR1 SGHRS, CDR2 YFSETQ. CDR3 sequence (DNA): TGCGCCAGCAAAGAGGGCCAGCGCTTCAATGAGCAGTTCTTC. Its protein product is CASKEGQRFNEQFF.

This clone has a single count. The CDR3 spells CASSTGAPSAYEQYF. The CDR3 DNA follows: TGTGCCAGTTCAACAGGTGCCCCCTCTGCCTACGAGCAGTACTTC. This chain uses TRBV19 with TRBJ2-7; a weak D match, TRBD1 (5 bases). The CDR3 is 15 amino acids. Trimming removed 8 bases from V and 2 bases from J, with 19 bases in between. CDR1 LNHDA and CDR2 SQIVND come from the germline V gene (reference sequence).

V gene TRBV9 combines with J gene TRBJ1-2, with D possibly matching TRBD1 (6 bases). The CDR3 sequence is 13 residues long. Germline CDR1 and CDR2: SGDLS and YYNGEE. The germline V and J ends were trimmed by 3 bases and 3 bases, with 9 bases remaining between them. For the CDR3, the DNA is TGTGCCAGCAGCGGGACAGTTTACTATGGCTACACCTTC. Residues: CASSGTVYYGYTF.

The sample holds a few counts of this clone. V is TRBV4-2 and J is TRBJ1-3; D not certain. The CDR3 is 16 amino acids. V was cut by 1 base and J by 2 bases, with 12 bases left in between. The germline CDR1 and CDR2 sequences are LGHNA and YNFKEQ. Written as DNA, the CDR3 is TGTGCCAGCAGCCAAGGAGCCGAACTAGCTGGAAACACCATATATTTT. As protein: CASSQGAELAGNTIYF.

This clone was detected only once. This sequence joins TRBV7-9 and TRBJ2-3; tentatively, D is TRBD1 (6 bases). Per germline, CDR1 SEHNR and CDR2 FQNEAQ (reference sequence). Trimming removed 0 bases at V and 3 bases at J, with 16 bases between. The CDR3 runs to 17 residues. CDR3 residues: CASSLAPRQVPTDTQYF. Written as DNA, the CDR3 is TGTGCCAGCAGCTTAGCCCCCCGACAGGTGCCGACAGATACGCAGTATTTT. Based on the CDR3 plus reference TRBV7-9 and TRBJ2-3, the full variable domain is DTGVSQNPRHKITKRGQNVTFRCDPISEHNRLYWYRQTLGQGPEFLTYFQNEAQLEKSRLLSDRFSAERPKGSFSTLEIQRTEQGDSAMYLCASSLAPRQVPTDTQYFGPGTRLTVL.

This clone was seen just once. As DNA, the CDR3 is TGTGCCAGCAGCTTGGTGTGGGGACTAGCGGGGGGCCAAGAGACCCAGTACTTC. This encodes CASSLVWGLAGGQETQYF. The rearrangement links TRBV5-6 to TRBJ2-5, with 15 bases aligning to TRBD2. CDR1 is SGHDT and CDR2 is YYEEEE in the germline V gene. Germline trimming cut 0 bases from V and 1 base from J; bases unmatched to any gene: 4. The CDR3 sequence is 18 residues long.

The V and J genes are TRBV14 and TRBJ2-7, with a tentative D call TRBD2 (6 bases). Trimming cost V 4 bases and J 0 bases, with 13 bases left between them. Germline V gene lookup returns CDR1 SGHDN and CDR2 FVKESK. The CDR3 has 15 amino acids. In DNA form, the CDR3 reads TGTGCCAGCAGCCGTCGGGGGAGCGGCTCCTACGAGCAGTACTTC. Encoded protein: CASSRRGSGSYEQYF.

The V and J genes are TRBV5-1 and TRBJ1-4; D is perhaps TRBD1 (6 bases). The CDR3 covers 17 residues. V lost 3 bases, J lost 2 bases, and 17 bases lay in between. CDR1 and CDR2 from the germline V gene are SGHRS and YFSETQ. This CDR3 is CASSYRDKRGTNEKLFF. CDR3 nucleotides: TGCGCCAGCAGCTACCGGGACAAAAGAGGTACTAATGAAAAACTGTTTTTT.

The chain couples TRBV28 to TRBJ1-3, with D possibly matching TRBD1 (5 bases). The CDR3 is 15 amino acids. CDR1 and CDR2 (germline): MDHEN, SYDVKM. V was pared by 4 bases and J by 2 bases, with 12 bases between. CDR3 sequence (DNA): TGTGCCAGCAGTTCCTACAGGAGTGCTGGAAACACCATATATTTT. As protein: CASSSYRSAGNTIYF.

The chain joins TRBV28 to TRBJ1-2, with TRBD1 matching over 7 bases. The CDR3 contains 14 residues. V was pared by 5 bases and J by 2 bases, with 5 bases of the junction left unmatched. The V gene's germline CDR1 is MDHEN and CDR2 SYDVKM. The CDR3 here is CASSRTGPNYGYTF. The CDR3 DNA reads as TGTGCCAGCAGTCGGACAGGACCCAACTATGGCTACACCTTC.

The V call is TRBV6-2 or TRBV6-3, the J call TRBJ2-3; D might be TRBD2 (5 bases). Trimming removed 5 bases at V and 4 bases at J, with 10 bases between. CDR1 and CDR2 (germline): MNHEY, SVGEGT. This CDR3 has 13 amino acids. CDR3 protein: CASSQAEADTQYF. The CDR3 region has the DNA TGTGCCAGCAGTCAAGCGGAGGCAGATACGCAGTATTTT.

This chain joins TRBV27 and TRBJ2-1; no firm D call. Germline loops: CDR1 MNHEY, CDR2 SMNVEV (reference sequence). Trimming cost V 6 bases and J 2 bases, with 8 bases left between them. The CDR3 contains 13 residues. The CDR3 sequence: CASREFPYNEQFF. CDR3 bases: TGTGCCAGCAGGGAGTTCCCCTACAATGAGCAGTTCTTC.

This clone was seen only once. The V gene is TRBV5-1, the J gene TRBJ1-2, with 9 bases lining up with TRBD1. V lost 3 bases and J lost 6; bases outside the gene matches: 6. The V gene's germline CDR1 is SGHRS and CDR2 YFSETQ. The CDR3 length is 14 residues. The CDR3 is CASSWTGETDGYTF. The CDR3 bases are TGCGCCAGCAGCTGGACAGGGGAGACGGATGGCTACACCTTC.

The J gene is TRBJ2-7, the V gene TRBV2, with TRBD1 identical over 7 bases. V gave up 6 bases and J gave up 2 bases; unmatched junction bases: 7. CDR3 length equals 14 residues. Looked up from germline, CDR1 is SNHLY and CDR2 is FYNNEI. The CDR3 DNA reads TGTGCCAGCAGGAAGACAGGGATTGCCTACGAGCAGTACTTC. Its translation: CASRKTGIAYEQYF.

This clone was counted a single time. This chain links TRBV27 with TRBJ2-5; 8 bases line up with TRBD1. This CDR3 has 13 amino acids. V shed 5 bases, J shed 4 bases, and the junction held 3 bases outside the gene matches. Germline V gene lookup returns CDR1 MNHEY and CDR2 SMNVEV (reference sequence). This CDR3 reads CASSTGGRETQYF. Written as DNA, the CDR3 is TGTGCCAGCAGTACAGGGGGGAGAGAGACCCAGTACTTC.

This clone appeared a single time. This chain uses TRBV18 with TRBJ2-2, with TRBD2 matching over 11 bases. Trimming removed 3 bases from V and 4 bases from J; junction bases left unmatched: 4. CDR3 length: 16 residues. CDR1 KGHSH and CDR2 LQKENI come from the germline V gene. CDR3: CASSPLLAGGTGELFF. In DNA form, the CDR3 reads TGTGCCAGCTCACCCCTTCTAGCGGGAGGCACCGGGGAGCTGTTTTTT.

The chain carries TRBV5-1 and TRBJ2-2; D might be TRBD2 (6 bases). Germline V lookup: CDR1 SGHRS, CDR2 YFSETQ. CDR3 length equals 18 residues. The ends were cut back, 0 bases at V and 0 bases at J, with 15 bases in the middle. CDR3 protein: CASSLVGGGASNTGELFF. DNA of the CDR3: TGCGCCAGCAGCTTGGTCGGCGGAGGGGCGTCGAACACCGGGGAGCTGTTTTTT.

The CDR3 is CASSFRPNEQFF. CDR3 DNA sequence: TGTGCCAGCAGTTTCAGGCCCAATGAGCAGTTCTTC. The J gene is TRBJ2-1, the V gene TRBV27, with no clear D. Germline assignment: CDR1 MNHEY and CDR2 SMNVEV (reference sequence). V lost 3 bases, J lost 6 bases, and 6 bases lay in between. The CDR3 contains 12 residues.